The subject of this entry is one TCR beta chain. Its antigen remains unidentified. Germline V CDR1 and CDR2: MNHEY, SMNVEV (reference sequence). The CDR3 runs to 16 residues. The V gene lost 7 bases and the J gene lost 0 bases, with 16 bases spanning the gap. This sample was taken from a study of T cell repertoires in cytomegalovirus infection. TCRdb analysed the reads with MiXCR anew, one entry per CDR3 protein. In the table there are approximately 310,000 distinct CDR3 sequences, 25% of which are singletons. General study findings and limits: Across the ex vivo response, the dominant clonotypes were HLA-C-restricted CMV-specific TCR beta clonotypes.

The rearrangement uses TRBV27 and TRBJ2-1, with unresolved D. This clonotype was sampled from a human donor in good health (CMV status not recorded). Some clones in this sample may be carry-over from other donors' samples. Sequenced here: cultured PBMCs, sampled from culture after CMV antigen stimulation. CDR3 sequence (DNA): TGTGCCAGCATTCTCAGGACGGTTGGCTCCTACAATGAGCAGTTCTTC. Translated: CASILRTVGSYNEQFF.